The present TCR beta chain was sequenced within a study of PD-1 blockade in mismatch repair-deficient tumors. Study-level findings and limits: After pembrolizumab, tumor-resident clones rose rapidly, then generally contracted before radiologic responses.

The CDR3 sequence is 14 residues long. The ends lost 10 bases at V and 5 bases at J; junction bases unmatched: 10. Germline CDR1 reads ENHRY; CDR2 reads SYGVKD. For this clone: Its specificity is not known.

The data were produced by immunoSEQ multiplex PCR, yet TCRdb's version contains in-frame clones alone and is incomplete. The sample holds 95,000 to 150,000 clones, around 87% seen once. The TCR originated in an adult with mismatch repair-deficient cancer. The chain uses TRBV10-3 and TRBJ2-7, with 11 nucleotides matching TRBD2. Sequencing used peripheral blood, obtained 44 weeks after starting pembrolizumab. The CDR3 nucleotides are TGTGCCACCGCCCTAGCGGGAGGCGTCGACGAGCAGTACTTC. It encodes CATALAGGVDEQYF.